This TCR beta chain was recovered during a study of OX40 agonist ivuxolimab in advanced cancers. Study details: The treatment was a fully human IgG2 OX40 agonist, ivuxolimab. General study results and limits: No antigen was identified for the clonally expanded peripheral T cells. By week 6 at 0.1 to 3.0 mg/kg, blood CD4+ and CD8+ T cells had expanded clonally. More expanded clones were found, on average, in CD8+ than in CD4+ T cells.

Clones were read by immunoSEQ multiplex PCR, and TCRdb kept only the in-frame ones, dropping some. The sample holds 30,000 to 45,000 clones, 82% seen once. This CDR3 is 15 amino acids long. J lost 7 bases, V lost 0 bases, and 7 bases had no gene match. CDR1 is SGHRS, CDR2 YFSETQ, per germline. As for this clone: As yet, its antigen is unknown.

The sequencing used CD4+ or CD8+ T cells sorted from blood, collected in a trial of the OX40 agonist ivuxolimab. The chain couples TRBV5-1 to TRBJ1-2; 9 bases are shared with TRBD1. The receptor comes from an adult with an advanced solid tumor such as melanoma, head and neck, liver or kidney cancer. The CDR3 is CASSLGDREEVGYTF. The CDR3 bases are TGCGCCAGCAGCTTGGGGGACAGGGAGGAGGTTGGCTACACCTTC.